Below, 3 T cell receptor beta chains from the same sample are listed, as sequenced in a study of identifying expanded T cells in peripheral blood. Assay: immunoSEQ multiplex PCR; the TCRdb copy retains only in-frame clones and omits some. In the table there are fewer than 55,000 clones, around 82% of which are singletons. The sequenced sample consisted of blood. These receptors came from a person between 18 and 75 years old in good health.

V is TRBV30 and J is TRBJ2-3; 9 bases are shared with TRBD1. V lost 3 bases to trimming and J lost 5 bases; unmatched junction nucleotides: 3. The germline V gene has CDR1 GTSNPN and CDR2 SVGIG (reference sequence). This CDR3 spans 13 amino acids. The CDR3 sequence is CAWRGQGGDTQYF. The CDR3 DNA sequence: TGTGCCTGGAGGGGACAGGGCGGAGATACGCAGTATTTT.

The chain uses TRBV7-6 and TRBJ2-1, with 7 bases aligning to TRBD2. J lost 7 bases, V lost 0 bases, and 0 bases had no gene match. The germline gives CDR1 SGHVS, CDR2 FNYEAQ. The CDR3 extends over 13 amino acids. CDR3 in amino acids: CASSLARGNEQFF. CDR3 DNA sequence: TGTGCCAGCAGCTTAGCGCGGGGGAATGAGCAGTTCTTC.

CDR3 coding DNA: TGTGCCAGCCGGTCTAGCGGGAGGGCAGATACGCAGTATTTT. Translating gives CASRSSGRADTQYF. This chain uses TRBV21-1 with TRBJ2-3; the D call in the table, TRBD2, was not verified against the DNA. TRBV21-1 is given as a pseudogene. The CDR3 has 14 amino acids.